This T cell receptor beta chain stems from a study of blood T cells in healthy people across ages. Remarks on this clonotype: Its cognate antigen is unknown.

Peripheral blood, about 9.4 milliliters per donor, was collected. The CDR3 runs 15 residues. V was cut by 6 bases and J by 0 bases, with 14 bases left in between. CDR1 and CDR2 (germline): SQVTM, ANQGSEA. Alongside a J-beta primer mix, a sample-barcoded 5' primer served in a second PCR lasting about 6 to 11 cycles. Carrying 12 random nucleotides, a template-switch adaptor labeled each individual cDNA molecule. A single record per CDR3 protein comes from TCRdb applying MiXCR to the 5' RACE reads. The sample lists some 1.4 million distinct CDR3 sequences, roughly 40% occurring once. Findings and limits, study-wide: Expanded clonotype changes were possibly confounded by unknown donor CMV status.

The chain combines TRBV29-1 with TRBJ2-2; D remains unclear. Specimen: blood. This receptor was identified in a woman between 18 and 29 years old in good health. The CDR3 sequence: CSVSPTDANTGELFF. The CDR3 DNA sequence: TGCAGCGTGTCCCCGACTGACGCGAACACCGGGGAGCTGTTTTTT.